These T cell receptor beta chains were read from a single sample in a study of blood T cells in healthy people across ages. TCRdb reprocessed the 5' RACE reads with MiXCR, giving one entry per CDR3 protein. The sample contains about 1.8 million distinct CDR3 sequences, roughly 52% of which appear only once. The sequenced sample consisted of blood. Receptors were obtained from a woman in her 40s in good health. CDR3s leave out the opening cysteine and the closing phenylalanine or tryptophan. The D gene is left open where the match is weak. Clone size is given for some rows only: seen once, a few or many times, or a class if the clone is expanded.

cdr3_aa clone_size v_call d_call
ATSRAIQGSNEQF once TRBV15 -
ASASMPNIQY - TRBV12-3/TRBV12-4 -
AKDWGDARLAGGQMQF - TRBV21-1 -
ASSAAGQGARNEQF - TRBV7-9 TRBD1
ASSLIRTALQETQY - TRBV7-9 -
ASSRSFRGNNSPLH few TRBV4-3 -
ASSLVDRRYNEQY - TRBV7-9 -
ASSFLRTGGNYGYT - TRBV27 TRBD1
ASSPGLAGVRNEQF few TRBV6-5 TRBD2
ASRLSGSNQPQH few TRBV27 -
ASSPTGALSYEQY - TRBV3-1 TRBD1
ASSHPGAFSPLH - TRBV7-2 -
SARQGAYIQY few TRBV20-1 -
AISPAGADTQY few TRBV10-3 -